This TCR beta chain was retrieved from a study of control samples from healthy donors and cancer patients. Germline trimming cut 8 bases from V and 6 bases from J; bases unmatched to any gene: 15. The CDR3 extends over 15 amino acids. Germline-derived CDR1 and CDR2 are SGHVS and FQNEAQ. Clones were sequenced by immunoSEQ multiplex PCR, and TCRdb holds only the in-frame ones, with some missing. The sample lists over 70,000 clones; roughly nine tenths were seen once. In its sample, this clone was seen once. The source material was blood. The gene calls are TRBV7-8 and TRBJ1-2, with TRBD1 matching 7 bases. The receptor's source is a woman aged 55-75 years in good health. CDR3 in DNA: TGTGCCAGCGCACTACGCGGCGGGACAGACCATGGCTACACCTTC. It yields the protein CASALRGGTDHGYTF.